This is a list of T cell receptor beta chains from one sample in a study of CD8 T cells in ankylosing spondylitis. TCRdb re-called the 5' RACE reads through MiXCR, storing one row per CDR3 protein. The data hold under 300,000 distinct CDR3 sequences, with over 9.5% observed a single time. Sequenced input: blood, either unsorted or a sorted T cell fraction (not recorded which). The source of these receptors is a male donor with ankylosing spondylitis or in good health (not recorded which). Each CDR3 is given with its conserved first and last residue. The order of the fields is V gene, J gene, CDR3 protein.

>TRBV5-1|TRBJ1-4
CASSLVGGLNEKLFF
>TRBV10-3|TRBJ1-3
CAIRDISGNTIYF
>TRBV3-1|TRBJ2-4
CASSQEVGVMGNIQYF
>TRBV7-6|TRBJ2-3
CASSPDSGPQYF
>TRBV12-3/TRBV12-4|TRBJ1-1
CASRHRPSRTEAFF
>TRBV2|TRBJ1-1
CASSDAGPNTEAFF
>TRBV6-4|TRBJ2-1
CASSDEGASYNEQFF
>TRBV20-1|TRBJ1-3
CSARDPGDSGNTIYF
>TRBV20-1|TRBJ2-3
CSAPPDRPDTQYF
>TRBV20-1|TRBJ2-7
CSARPGGTYEQYF
>TRBV12-3/TRBV12-4|TRBJ2-7
CASSLKSSYEQYF
>TRBV12-5|TRBJ2-3
CASGPTSRTDTQYF
>TRBV9|TRBJ1-2
CASSVRDRDYTF
>TRBV20-1|TRBJ2-1
CSARYIFAGAPSSYNEQFF
>TRBV6-5|TRBJ2-6
CASSLSFEGSFSGANVLTF
>TRBV10-2|TRBJ1-1
CASSDPQPSTEAFF
>TRBV11-2|TRBJ2-1
CATRGQLSSEQFF
>TRBV3-1|TRBJ2-2
CASSQRVLENTGELFF